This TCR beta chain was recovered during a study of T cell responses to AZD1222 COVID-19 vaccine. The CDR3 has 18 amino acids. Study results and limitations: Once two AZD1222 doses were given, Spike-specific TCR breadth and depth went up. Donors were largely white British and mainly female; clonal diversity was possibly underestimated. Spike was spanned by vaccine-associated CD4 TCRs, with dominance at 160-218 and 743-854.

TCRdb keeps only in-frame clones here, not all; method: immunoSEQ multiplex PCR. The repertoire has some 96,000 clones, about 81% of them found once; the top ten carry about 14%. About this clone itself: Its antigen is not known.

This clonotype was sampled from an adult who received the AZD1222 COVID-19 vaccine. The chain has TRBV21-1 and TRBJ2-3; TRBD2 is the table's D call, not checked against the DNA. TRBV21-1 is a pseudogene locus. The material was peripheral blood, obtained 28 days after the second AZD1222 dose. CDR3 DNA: TGTGCCAGCAGCAAAGACCTAACCCGCGAAGTTTGCACAGATACGCAGTATTTT. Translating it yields CASSKDLTREVCTDTQYF.